A selection of T cell receptor beta chains follows, all from one sample in a study of neoadjuvant anti-PD-1 for oral cavity cancer. The method was immunoSEQ multiplex PCR; TCRdb's version includes in-frame clones alone and lacks a portion of them. The data contain about 14,000 clones, less than 75% of them singletons. Sequencing used PBMCs, obtained before nivolumab (anti-PD-1) treatment. The receptor set was obtained from a person aged 40 to 85 with oral cavity squamous cell carcinoma. Both conserved end residues are part of each CDR3. The order of the fields is clone size, J gene, V gene, D gene, CDR3 protein, CDR3 DNA. The D gene is left open where the match is weak. Clone sizes are given selectively: once, few, many, or a class where the clone is expanded.

clone size: few
J gene: TRBJ2-1
V gene: TRBV4-1
D gene: NA
CDR3 protein: CASSQVDLISYNEQFF
CDR3 DNA: TGCGCCAGCAGCCAGGTTGACTTGATATCCTACAATGAGCAGTTCTTC

clone size: NA
J gene: TRBJ1-6
V gene: TRBV28
D gene: TRBD1
CDR3 protein: CASSLILQGFDNSPLHF
CDR3 DNA: TGTGCCAGCAGTTTGATTCTACAGGGGTTCGATAATTCACCCCTCCACTTT

clone size: NA
J gene: TRBJ1-4
V gene: TRBV15
D gene: NA
CDR3 protein: CATSTRQDSEKLFF
CDR3 DNA: TGTGCCACCAGCACCCGACAGGATAGTGAAAAACTGTTTTTT

clone size: NA
J gene: TRBJ2-7
V gene: TRBV7-9
D gene: TRBD2
CDR3 protein: CASSSSGRREQYF
CDR3 DNA: TGTGCCAGCAGCTCTAGCGGGAGACGCGAGCAGTACTTC

clone size: NA
J gene: TRBJ1-2
V gene: TRBV5-5
D gene: NA
CDR3 protein: CASSLPTHLYGYTF
CDR3 DNA: TGTGCCAGCAGCTTGCCGACACACCTCTATGGCTACACCTTC

clone size: NA
J gene: TRBJ1-5
V gene: TRBV6-6
D gene: NA
CDR3 protein: CASSQGGALGQPQHF
CDR3 DNA: TGTGCCAGCAGTCAAGGAGGGGCCCTCGGGCAGCCCCAGCATTTT

clone size: NA
J gene: TRBJ1-4
V gene: TRBV7-2
D gene: NA
CDR3 protein: CASSLARNEKLFF
CDR3 DNA: TGTGCCAGCAGCTTAGCACGGAATGAAAAACTGTTTTTT

clone size: few
J gene: TRBJ2-7
V gene: TRBV14
D gene: NA
CDR3 protein: CASSQGGARTNEQYF
CDR3 DNA: TGTGCCAGCAGCCAGGGGGGCGCCAGGACGAACGAGCAGTACTTC

clone size: NA
J gene: TRBJ1-1
V gene: TRBV25-1
D gene: NA
CDR3 protein: CASSALGGDTEAFF
CDR3 DNA: TGTGCCAGCAGTGCCCTCGGGGGGGATACTGAAGCTTTCTTT

clone size: few
J gene: TRBJ2-2
V gene: TRBV27
D gene: NA
CDR3 protein: CASSLGTLNTGELFF
CDR3 DNA: TGTGCCAGCAGTTTGGGAACCCTGAACACCGGGGAGCTGTTTTTT

clone size: NA
J gene: TRBJ1-1
V gene: TRBV7-2
D gene: TRBD1
CDR3 protein: CASSPGQGSLGTEAFF
CDR3 DNA: TGTGCCAGCAGCCCCGGACAGGGTTCTTTGGGAACTGAAGCTTTCTTT

clone size: NA
J gene: TRBJ2-7
V gene: TRBV30
D gene: TRBD1
CDR3 protein: CACIRDRGGEQYF
CDR3 DNA: TGTGCCTGCATACGGGACAGGGGAGGCGAGCAGTACTTC

clone size: NA
J gene: TRBJ2-7
V gene: TRBV11-2
D gene: NA
CDR3 protein: CASSSGGGGTYEQYF
CDR3 DNA: TGTGCCAGCAGCTCCGGGGGAGGGGGGACCTACGAGCAGTACTTC

clone size: few
J gene: TRBJ1-2
V gene: TRBV4-1
D gene: NA
CDR3 protein: CATSAGDNYGYTF
CDR3 DNA: TGCGCCACCTCGGCTGGAGATAACTATGGCTACACCTTC

clone size: few
J gene: TRBJ1-1
V gene: TRBV29-1
D gene: NA
CDR3 protein: CSVEDPTEAFF
CDR3 DNA: TGCAGCGTTGAAGATCCCACTGAAGCTTTCTTT

clone size: NA
J gene: TRBJ2-2
V gene: TRBV21-1
D gene: NA
CDR3 protein: CASSNGGRQTGELFF
CDR3 DNA: TGTGCCAGCAGCAATGGAGGGAGACAAACCGGGGAGCTGTTTTTT

clone size: NA
J gene: TRBJ2-3
V gene: TRBV5-1
D gene: TRBD1
CDR3 protein: CASSLGGGTTDTQYF
CDR3 DNA: TGCGCCAGCAGCTTGGGAGGGGGCACAACAGATACGCAGTATTTT

clone size: once
J gene: TRBJ2-5
V gene: TRBV5-1
D gene: TRBD1
CDR3 protein: CASRIWGQEETQYF
CDR3 DNA: TGCGCCAGCAGAATATGGGGACAGGAAGAGACCCAGTACTTC

clone size: NA
J gene: TRBJ1-2
V gene: TRBV27
D gene: TRBD1
CDR3 protein: CASSLFSDRGSGGYTF
CDR3 DNA: TGTGCCAGCAGTTTATTCAGTGACAGGGGTTCTGGCGGCTACACCTTC

clone size: NA
J gene: TRBJ1-5
V gene: TRBV10-3
D gene: TRBD1
CDR3 protein: CAIRAGGGQPQHF
CDR3 DNA: TGTGCCATCAGAGCAGGGGGCGGACAGCCCCAGCATTTT

clone size: NA
J gene: TRBJ2-3
V gene: TRBV6-1
D gene: NA
CDR3 protein: CASSEAVHLDTQYF
CDR3 DNA: TGTGCCAGCAGTGAAGCGGTACACCTAGATACGCAGTATTTT

clone size: NA
J gene: TRBJ1-5
V gene: TRBV27
D gene: TRBD1
CDR3 protein: CASSLTGYGGNQPQHF
CDR3 DNA: TGTGCCAGCAGCCTGACAGGGTACGGGGGCAATCAGCCCCAGCATTTT

clone size: NA
J gene: TRBJ1-5
V gene: TRBV9
D gene: NA
CDR3 protein: CASSVGWEKGQPQHF
CDR3 DNA: TGTGCCAGCAGCGTAGGGTGGGAAAAGGGACAGCCCCAGCATTTT

clone size: NA
J gene: TRBJ2-2
V gene: TRBV5-6
D gene: TRBD1
CDR3 protein: CASSLWGSRTGGEGELFF
CDR3 DNA: TGTGCCAGCAGCTTGTGGGGTTCGCGGACAGGGGGCGAAGGGGAGCTGTTTTTT

clone size: NA
J gene: TRBJ1-5
V gene: TRBV7-2
D gene: TRBD1
CDR3 protein: CASSLRGQLGGQPQHF
CDR3 DNA: TGTGCCAGCAGCCTCCGGGGACAGTTAGGAGGTCAGCCCCAGCATTTT

clone size: few
J gene: TRBJ2-1
V gene: TRBV10-1
D gene: NA
CDR3 protein: CASSEAGTAYNEQFF
CDR3 DNA: TGCGCCAGCAGTGAGGCGGGGACGGCATACAATGAGCAGTTCTTC

clone size: NA
J gene: TRBJ2-2
V gene: TRBV6-5
D gene: TRBD2
CDR3 protein: CASSSGGAVTGELFF
CDR3 DNA: TGTGCCAGCAGCTCCGGGGGGGCCGTCACCGGGGAGCTGTTTTTT

clone size: NA
J gene: TRBJ2-5
V gene: TRBV6-5
D gene: NA
CDR3 protein: CASSPGHETQYF
CDR3 DNA: TGTGCCAGCAGCCCCGGGCACGAGACCCAGTACTTC

clone size: NA
J gene: TRBJ1-2
V gene: TRBV29-1
D gene: NA
CDR3 protein: CSVSREYGYTF
CDR3 DNA: TGCAGCGTTTCCCGAGAATATGGCTACACCTTC

clone size: NA
J gene: TRBJ2-1
V gene: TRBV15
D gene: TRBD2
CDR3 protein: CATSASGMTYNEQFF
CDR3 DNA: TGTGCCACCAGCGCTAGCGGAATGACCTACAATGAGCAGTTCTTC

clone size: NA
J gene: TRBJ2-3
V gene: TRBV7-8
D gene: TRBD1
CDR3 protein: CASSPAGQGTSTDTQYF
CDR3 DNA: TGTGCCAGCAGCCCTGCGGGACAGGGGACTAGCACAGATACGCAGTATTTT

clone size: once
J gene: TRBJ2-4
V gene: TRBV7-2
D gene: TRBD2
CDR3 protein: CASSLGSSGGSNIQYF
CDR3 DNA: TGTGCCAGCAGCTTAGGTAGTAGCGGGGGCTCTAACATTCAGTACTTC

clone size: NA
J gene: TRBJ1-1
V gene: TRBV7-8
D gene: NA
CDR3 protein: CASSPSARTEAFF
CDR3 DNA: TGTGCCAGCAGCCCCAGTGCCCGCACTGAAGCTTTCTTT

clone size: NA
J gene: TRBJ1-3
V gene: TRBV14
D gene: NA
CDR3 protein: CASSHPGQLRSGNTIYF
CDR3 DNA: TGTGCCAGCAGCCATCCAGGACAGCTCCGCTCTGGAAACACCATATATTTT

clone size: NA
J gene: TRBJ2-7
V gene: TRBV6-1
D gene: NA
CDR3 protein: CASTLRGPSNGEQYF
CDR3 DNA: TGTGCCAGCACCCTCAGGGGACCCAGCAACGGCGAGCAGTACTTC

clone size: few
J gene: TRBJ2-1
V gene: TRBV5-1
D gene: NA
CDR3 protein: CASSLGRRVGNEQFF
CDR3 DNA: TGCGCCAGCAGCTTGGGACGGCGGGTGGGCAATGAGCAGTTCTTC

clone size: NA
J gene: TRBJ1-4
V gene: TRBV5-5
D gene: NA
CDR3 protein: CASSLGQGNEKLFF
CDR3 DNA: TGTGCCAGCAGCTTAGGTCAGGGTAATGAAAAACTGTTTTTT

clone size: NA
J gene: TRBJ2-7
V gene: TRBV5-1
D gene: NA
CDR3 protein: CASSLPLDYSREEQYF
CDR3 DNA: TGCGCCAGCAGCTTGCCCCTGGACTACTCAAGAGAAGAGCAGTACTTC

clone size: NA
J gene: TRBJ2-5
V gene: TRBV5-6
D gene: TRBD1
CDR3 protein: CASSSRDRVAETQYF
CDR3 DNA: TGTGCCAGCAGCTCACGGGACAGGGTAGCAGAGACCCAGTACTTC

clone size: NA
J gene: TRBJ1-2
V gene: TRBV6-4
D gene: NA
CDR3 protein: CASSVRPRYGYTF
CDR3 DNA: TGTGCCAGCAGTGTGAGGCCGCGATATGGCTACACCTTC

clone size: NA
J gene: TRBJ2-1
V gene: TRBV10-2
D gene: NA
CDR3 protein: CASSEVSTSYNEQFF
CDR3 DNA: TGCGCCAGCAGTGAGGTGTCAACCTCCTACAATGAGCAGTTCTTC

clone size: few
J gene: TRBJ2-5
V gene: TRBV6-6
D gene: NA
CDR3 protein: CASSPPGSAETQYF
CDR3 DNA: TGTGCCAGCAGCCCGCCGGGGAGCGCTGAGACCCAGTACTTC

clone size: NA
J gene: TRBJ2-3
V gene: TRBV7-6
D gene: NA
CDR3 protein: CASSLADRITDTQYF
CDR3 DNA: TGTGCCAGCAGCTTAGCCGATCGTATCACAGATACGCAGTATTTT

clone size: NA
J gene: TRBJ2-2
V gene: TRBV7-9
D gene: NA
CDR3 protein: CAGVDWDPRLFF
CDR3 DNA: TGTGCCGGAGTGGATTGGGACCCGAGGTTGTTTTTT

clone size: NA
J gene: TRBJ1-5
V gene: TRBV7-9
D gene: TRBD1
CDR3 protein: CASSQQGRKQPQHF
CDR3 DNA: TGTGCCAGCAGCCAACAGGGGAGAAAGCAGCCCCAGCATTTT

clone size: NA
J gene: TRBJ1-4
V gene: TRBV2
D gene: NA
CDR3 protein: CASSEEGSYEKLFF
CDR3 DNA: TGTGCCAGCAGTGAAGAAGGCTCCTACGAAAAACTGTTTTTT

clone size: NA
J gene: TRBJ1-1
V gene: TRBV28
D gene: NA
CDR3 protein: CASLASRGEAFF
CDR3 DNA: TGTGCCAGCCTGGCATCCAGGGGTGAAGCTTTCTTT

clone size: NA
J gene: TRBJ2-1
V gene: TRBV5-8
D gene: NA
CDR3 protein: CASRIGTEREQFF
CDR3 DNA: TGTGCCAGCAGAATCGGGACCGAGCGTGAGCAGTTCTTC

clone size: NA
J gene: TRBJ2-5
V gene: TRBV10-1
D gene: NA
CDR3 protein: CASSALRGAGTQYF
CDR3 DNA: TGCGCCAGCAGTGCCCTCCGGGGGGCTGGGACCCAGTACTTC

clone size: NA
J gene: TRBJ2-7
V gene: TRBV6-1
D gene: NA
CDR3 protein: CASSEAPGPSYEQYF
CDR3 DNA: TGTGCCAGCAGTGAAGCGCCGGGCCCCTCCTACGAGCAGTACTTC

clone size: once
J gene: TRBJ2-1
V gene: TRBV5-4
D gene: NA
CDR3 protein: CASSFDGRKDNEQFF
CDR3 DNA: TGTGCCAGCAGCTTCGACGGGAGAAAAGACAATGAGCAGTTCTTC

clone size: NA
J gene: TRBJ2-7
V gene: TRBV2
D gene: NA
CDR3 protein: CASSELATRSYEQYF
CDR3 DNA: TGTGCCAGCAGTGAATTGGCCACTCGATCCTACGAGCAGTACTTC

clone size: once
J gene: TRBJ2-2
V gene: TRBV5-1
D gene: NA
CDR3 protein: CASSLVQAGPGELFF
CDR3 DNA: TGCGCCAGCAGCTTGGTACAGGCGGGGCCCGGGGAGCTGTTTTTT